This T cell receptor beta chain was sequenced during a study of T cell responses to AZD1222 COVID-19 vaccine. General study findings and limits: Baseline serology detected seropositivity in only six or seven AZD1222 recipients.

The method was immunoSEQ multiplex PCR; TCRdb's version includes in-frame clones alone and lacks a portion of them. The table lists 95,000 to 150,000 clones, 88% of them singletons. About this clone itself: Its antigen is unidentified.

The starting material was peripheral blood, obtained on day 0 of AZD1222 vaccination. This clonotype was obtained from an adult in good health.

CDR3 sequence reads: CASSPRQGDTGELFF. The CDR3 DNA reads TGTGCCAGCTCACCGAGACAGGGGGACACCGGGGAGCTGTTTTTT. This chain links TRBV18 with TRBJ2-2; TRBD1 agrees at 9 bases. Germline lookup yields CDR1 KGHSH and CDR2 LQKENI. Trimming took 3 bases from V and 3 from J; bases not matched to a gene: 2. There are 15 residues in the CDR3.